A selection of T cell receptor beta chains follows, all from one sample in a study of CD8 T cells in Susac syndrome. Each CDR3 protein gets one entry after TCRdb re-called the immunoSEQ multiplex PCR reads with MiXCR. Of 95,000 to 150,000 distinct CDR3 sequences in the sample, around 94% were seen once. Sequencing was carried out using CD8+ T cells from PBMCs. These receptors were obtained from a human donor with Susac syndrome. The CDR3 runs from the conserved cysteine through the conserved F or W. D genes are given only for firm matches. Size is stated for part of the rows, as once, few or many counts, or as a class when the clone is expanded.

TRBV12-5	TRBJ2-2	TRBD1	NA	CASPDRVLFANTGELFF	TGTGCTAGTCCTGACAGGGTCCTGTTTGCGAACACCGGGGAGCTGTTTTTT
TRBV20-1	TRBJ2-5	NA	NA	CSAGGGGETQYF	TGCAGTGCGGGTGGAGGGGGTGAGACCCAGTACTTC
TRBV9	TRBJ2-5	TRBD2	NA	CASSVEGSGGARETQYF	TGTGCCAGCAGCGTAGAGGGTAGCGGGGGGGCAAGAGAGACCCAGTACTTC
TRBV9	TRBJ1-1	NA	once	CASSLGALNTEAFF	TGTGCCAGCAGCCTAGGCGCTCTGAACACTGAAGCTTTCTTT
TRBV6-6	TRBJ1-2	NA	NA	CASSYRDNEGYTF	TGTGCCAGCAGTTACCGGGACAACGAAGGCTACACCTTC
TRBV20-1	TRBJ2-3	TRBD2	NA	CSAPGLAGLFTDTQYF	TGCAGTGCACCGGGACTAGCGGGCCTCTTCACAGATACGCAGTATTTT
TRBV25-1	TRBJ1-1	NA	NA	CASSDGRATEAFF	TGTGCCAGCAGTGATGGGCGGGCGACTGAAGCTTTCTTT
TRBV15	TRBJ2-5	NA	NA	CATSLYMGGIETQYF	TGTGCCACCAGCCTATATATGGGGGGAATTGAGACCCAGTACTTC
TRBV29-1	TRBJ2-7	NA	NA	CSAAPTPRDEQYF	TGCAGCGCCGCCCCGACCCCCAGGGACGAGCAGTACTTC
TRBV12-3/TRBV12-4	TRBJ1-4	NA	NA	CASSETDYWEKLFF	TGTGCCAGCAGTGAGACGGATTACTGGGAAAAACTGTTTTTT
TRBV5-1	TRBJ2-7	NA	once	CASSSDILYEQYF	TGCGCCAGCAGCTCTGACATTCTCTACGAGCAGTACTTC
TRBV15	TRBJ2-7	NA	NA	CATSRDRRGYEQYF	TGTGCCACCAGCAGAGATCGGAGGGGCTACGAGCAGTACTTC
TRBV19	TRBJ2-1	NA	NA	CASSLGEGNEQFF	TGTGCCAGTAGTCTGGGAGAGGGCAATGAGCAGTTCTTC
TRBV7-9	TRBJ2-3	NA	NA	CASSLVQGDTQYF	TGTGCCAGCAGCTTAGTACAGGGAGATACGCAGTATTTT
TRBV7-9	TRBJ2-1	TRBD1	NA	CASSPTRTGHNEQFF	TGTGCCAGCAGCCCAACTCGGACAGGGCACAATGAGCAGTTCTTC
TRBV12-3/TRBV12-4	TRBJ2-2	NA	NA	CASSLINSGELFF	TGTGCCAGCAGTTTAATCAATTCCGGGGAGCTGTTTTTT
TRBV7-9	TRBJ2-7	NA	NA	CASSPPGVEQYF	TGTGCCAGCAGCCCGCCGGGGGTCGAGCAGTACTTC
TRBV20-1	TRBJ2-7	TRBD2	few	CSARDGLGSYEQYF	TGCAGTGCTAGAGATGGACTAGGATCCTACGAGCAGTACTTC
TRBV20-1	TRBJ2-1	TRBD2	NA	CSARAGLVRNEQFF	TGCAGTGCTAGAGCGGGACTAGTACGGAATGAGCAGTTCTTC
TRBV5-4	TRBJ2-6	NA	NA	CASSLATVLSGANVLTF	TGTGCCAGCAGCTTGGCGACAGTCCTCTCTGGGGCCAACGTCCTGACTTTC
TRBV12-3/TRBV12-4	TRBJ1-2	NA	few	CASTTGVYGYTF	TGTGCCAGCACGACAGGCGTCTATGGCTACACCTTC
TRBV5-1	TRBJ2-1	NA	NA	CASSLNRPQGNEQFF	TGCGCCAGCAGCTTGAACAGGCCCCAGGGGAATGAGCAGTTCTTC
TRBV2	TRBJ2-5	NA	NA	CASSKGQETQYF	TGTGCCTCCTCAAAGGGCCAAGAGACCCAGTACTTC
TRBV29-1	TRBJ1-1	NA	NA	CSVEGENTEAFF	TGCAGCGTTGAAGGGGAGAACACTGAAGCTTTCTTT
TRBV20-1	TRBJ2-7	NA	few	CSARDVTGSYEQYF	TGCAGTGCTAGAGATGTGACAGGCTCCTACGAGCAGTACTTC
TRBV27	TRBJ2-7	TRBD1	few	CASSLGTVYEQYF	TGTGCCAGCAGTTTAGGGACAGTTTACGAGCAGTACTTC
TRBV6-5	TRBJ2-3	NA	once	CASSYTLGSTDTQYF	TGTGCCAGCAGTTACACACTCGGATCCACAGATACGCAGTATTTT
TRBV20-1	TRBJ2-3	TRBD2	NA	CSAVTLAGGPDTQYF	TGCAGTGCTGTAACACTAGCGGGGGGACCAGATACGCAGTATTTT
TRBV12-5	TRBJ2-7	NA	NA	CASGQHGGAYEQYF	TGTGCTAGTGGTCAACACGGGGGCGCCTACGAGCAGTACTTC
TRBV29-1	TRBJ2-7	NA	NA	CSVELGEPYEQYF	TGCAGCGTTGAATTGGGGGAACCCTACGAGCAGTACTTC
TRBV18	TRBJ2-2	NA	NA	CASSPSKDGTGELFF	TGTGCCAGCTCACCATCAAAAGATGGCACCGGGGAGCTGTTTTTT
TRBV2	TRBJ2-1	NA	NA	CASNDPMLIEQFF	TGTGCCAGCAACGATCCAATGCTGATTGAGCAGTTCTTC
TRBV29-1	TRBJ2-2	NA	NA	CSIGTTNTGELFF	TGCAGCATCGGGACCACGAACACCGGGGAGCTGTTTTTT
TRBV18	TRBJ2-3	NA	once	CASSPVRPTDTQYF	TGTGCCAGCTCACCGGTACGGCCCACAGATACGCAGTATTTT
TRBV20-1	TRBJ2-2	NA	once	CSARDRRTTGELFF	TGCAGTGCTAGAGATCGGCGAACCACCGGGGAGCTGTTTTTT
TRBV19	TRBJ1-1	NA	NA	CASSIGNPNTEAFF	TGTGCCAGTAGTATCGGGAACCCTAACACTGAAGCTTTCTTT
TRBV14	TRBJ1-2	NA	NA	CASSAYGGYTF	TGTGCCAGCAGCGCGTACGGGGGCTACACCTTC
TRBV20-1	TRBJ1-1	NA	NA	CSVRLNAGPAQAFF	TGCAGTGTTAGACTTAATGCGGGACCTGCGCAAGCTTTCTTT
TRBV29-1	TRBJ1-2	NA	NA	CSVEDQKGNYGYTF	TGCAGCGTTGAAGATCAAAAGGGAAACTATGGCTACACCTTC
TRBV27	TRBJ2-7	NA	NA	CASSFGPREQYF	TGTGCCAGCAGTTTCGGTCCCCGCGAGCAGTACTTC
TRBV3-1	TRBJ2-7	TRBD2	NA	CASSQDRASGGPDEQYF	TGTGCCAGCAGCCAAGATCGGGCTAGCGGGGGGCCCGACGAGCAGTACTTC
TRBV12-5	TRBJ2-3	NA	once	CASGKDRFTDTQYF	TGTGCTAGTGGGAAAGACAGGTTCACAGATACGCAGTATTTT
TRBV7-8	TRBJ2-1	TRBD1	NA	CASSLGDRGRDEQFF	TGTGCCAGCAGCTTAGGCGACAGGGGGCGCGATGAGCAGTTCTTC